One and the same sample provided the 8 T cell receptor beta chains below, sequenced in a study of OX40 agonist ivuxolimab in advanced cancers. Using immunoSEQ multiplex PCR, the repertoire was profiled, and TCRdb retains in-frame clones only, with some absent. The sample lists about 98,000 clones; roughly 87% were seen once. The source material was CD4+ or CD8+ T cells sorted from blood, sampled in a trial of the OX40 agonist ivuxolimab. Receptors originate from an adult with an advanced solid tumor such as melanoma, head and neck, liver or kidney cancer.

J is TRBJ1-2 and V is TRBV28; D gene uncertain. This CDR3 is 15 amino acids long. Germline CDR1 is MDHEN and CDR2 is SYDVKM. With 2 bases removed from V and 3 bases from J, the gap between germline ends came to 13 bases. DNA of the CDR3: TGTGCCAGCAGTTTACTCTCTCTGATCTACTATGGCTACACCTTC. This translates into CASSLLSLIYYGYTF.

This clone has just a few counts. The genes are TRBV28 and TRBJ1-6, with a possible D match to TRBD1 (5 bases). Germline V gives CDR1 MDHEN, CDR2 SYDVKM. V shed 10 bases and J shed 7 bases, with 14 bases lying between them. The length of the CDR3 is 13 residues. The CDR3 region is CATRDVENSPLHF. CDR3 in DNA: TGTGCCACCAGGGATGTGGAGAATTCACCCCTCCACTTT.

This sequence joins TRBV7-2 and TRBJ2-1, with 12 bases matching TRBD1. The CDR3 covers 14 residues. From germline, CDR1 is SGHTA and CDR2 FQGNSA. The J segment lost 10 bases and the V segment lost 6 bases, leaving 7 bases of the junction unmatched. DNA for the CDR3: TGTGCCAGCAGACCGGGACAGGGGGCTTTCGAGCAGTTCTTC. Residues: CASRPGQGAFEQFF.

The V and J genes are TRBV11-2 and TRBJ2-1; a possible D gene is TRBD2 (6 bases). The CDR3 loop spans 15 amino acids. Germline values: CDR1 SGHAT, CDR2 FQNNGV. Trimming left V 1 base short and J 4 bases short, with 11 bases between. The CDR3 DNA sequence: TGTGCCAGCAGCTTAGGGTCCGCGGGGTACAATGAGCAGTTCTTC. Translated, it gives CASSLGSAGYNEQFF. Full variable domain (rest looked up from reference TRBV11-2 and TRBJ2-1): EAGVAQSPRYKIIEKRQSVAFWCNPISGHATLYWYQQILGQGPKLLIQFQNNGVVDDSQLPKDRFSAERLKGVDSTLKIQPAKLEDSAVYLCASSLGSAGYNEQFFGPGTRLTVL.

The genes are TRBV5-1 and TRBJ2-1; 7 nucleotides line up with TRBD1. Germline assignment: CDR1 SGHRS and CDR2 YFSETQ. CDR3 length: 15 amino acids. V shed 0 bases and J 1 base; nucleotides not matched to a gene: 1. In DNA, the CDR3 is TGCGCCAGCAGCTTGGGACAGGGTTCCTACAATGAGCAGTTCTTC. Translating gives CASSLGQGSYNEQFF.

The CDR3 loop is CASGAGTSNEQYF. The DNA of the CDR3 is TGTGCCAGCGGGGCGGGGACCTCTAACGAGCAGTACTTC. The V gene is TRBV2, the J gene TRBJ2-7, with D perhaps matching TRBD2 (6 bases). Germline CDR1 and CDR2: SNHLY and FYNNEI. The germline V and J ends were trimmed by 8 bases and 5 bases, with 16 bases remaining between them. The CDR3 length is 13 residues.

The rearrangement uses TRBV29-1 and TRBJ2-7; D is unresolved. Germline V gives CDR1 SQVTM, CDR2 ANQGSEA. This CDR3 is 15 amino acids long. V lost 4 bases to trimming and J lost 5 bases, with 21 bases between them. CDR3 loop: CSVGVGYYNTNEQYF. The CDR3 nucleotides are TGCAGCGTTGGGGTGGGGTATTACAATACGAACGAGCAGTACTTC.

The rearrangement links TRBV28 to TRBJ1-5; D unclear. The CDR3 is 11 amino acids. CDR1 and CDR2 from the germline V gene are MDHEN and SYDVKM. V was shortened by 2 bases and J by 7 bases, with 3 bases between the two germline ends. The CDR3: CASSLNQPQHF. The CDR3 region has the DNA TGTGCCAGCAGTTTAAACCAGCCCCAGCATTTT.